Following are 10 T cell receptor beta chains from one sample sequenced in a study of blood T cell repertoires in COVID-19. The data were produced by immunoSEQ multiplex PCR, yet TCRdb's version contains in-frame clones alone and is incomplete. The sample shows about 250,000 clones, 83% of them seen only once. The material sequenced was peripheral blood. The receptors shown here come from a man of 80 years or more with acute or convalescent COVID-19.

This clone occurred a few times. This chain connects TRBV13 to TRBJ1-5; TRBD1 matches 7 bases. V trimming: 0 bases; J trimming: 0 bases; junction bases outside the gene matches: 8. The CDR3 runs to 18 residues. CDR1 PRHDT and CDR2 FYEKMQ come from the germline V gene (reference sequence). The CDR3 region is CASSLGRPTGTSNQPQHF. The CDR3 DNA follows: TGTGCCAGCAGCTTAGGCCGGCCGACAGGGACTAGCAATCAGCCCCAGCATTTT.

The chain joins TRBV9 to TRBJ1-1; a weak D match, TRBD1 (5 bases). The CDR3 spans 13 residues. V was clipped by 0 bases and J by 5 bases, with 8 bases between them. Germline CDR1 and CDR2: SGDLS and YYNGEE. Here the CDR3 reads CASSVDGGTEAFF. CDR3 bases: TGTGCCAGCAGCGTAGATGGGGGGACTGAAGCTTTCTTT.

V is TRBV9 and J is TRBJ2-7; D uncertain. Germline V CDR1 and CDR2: SGDLS, YYNGEE. This CDR3 is built from 14 residues. V was shortened by 4 bases and J by 3 bases, with 14 bases between the two germline ends. Here the CDR3 DNA reads TGTGCCAGCAGCCCTAGGCAGTCCCTCTACGAGCAGTACTTC. It encodes CASSPRQSLYEQYF. Variable domain in full (rest from reference TRBV9 and TRBJ2-7): DSGVTQTPKHLITATGQRVTLRCSPRSGDLSVYWYQQSLDQGLQFLIQYYNGEERAKGNILERFSAQQFPDLHSELNLSSLELGDSALYFCASSPRQSLYEQYFGPGTRLTVT.

The J gene is TRBJ1-4, the V gene TRBV2; D is possibly TRBD1 (5 bases). CDR1 SNHLY and CDR2 FYNNEI come from the germline V gene. V was trimmed by 8 bases and J by 6 bases, leaving 10 bases between them. The CDR3 covers 12 residues. The CDR3 DNA reads as TGTGCCAGCGGGGGGGAGGATGAAAAACTGTTTTTT. Translating gives CASGGEDEKLFF.

The J gene is TRBJ2-1, the V gene TRBV18, with D unresolved. The CDR3 runs 14 residues. From germline, CDR1 is KGHSH and CDR2 LQKENI. V gave up 0 bases and J gave up 5 bases, with 8 bases separating them. This chain's CDR3 is CASSPPSPNNEQFF. CDR3 coding DNA: TGTGCCAGCTCACCACCGAGCCCTAACAATGAGCAGTTCTTC. The variable domain in full, with the rest retrieved from reference TRBV18 and TRBJ2-1, is NAGVMQNPRHLVRRRGQEARLRCSPMKGHSHVYWYRQLPEEGLKFMVYLQKENIIDESGMPKERFSAEFPKEGPSILRIQQVVRGDSAAYFCASSPPSPNNEQFFGPGTRLTVL.

The V gene is TRBV27, the J gene TRBJ1-1; 7 bases are a match to TRBD1. The CDR3 has 13 residues. Germline trimming cut 5 bases from V and 11 bases from J; bases unmatched to any gene: 11. In germline, CDR1 is MNHEY, CDR2 SMNVEV (reference sequence). The CDR3 loop is CASSPRDSRRAFF. In DNA form, the CDR3 reads TGTGCCAGCAGTCCGAGGGACAGCCGTCGGGCTTTCTTT.

The chain employs TRBV3-1 (or the pseudogene TRBV3-2) and TRBJ2-7; perhaps TRBD1 as D (6 bases). CDR1 and CDR2 from the germline V gene are LGHDT and YNNKEL (reference sequence). Trimming took 3 bases from V and 0 from J, leaving 18 bases between them. The CDR3 runs to 17 residues. CDR3 in amino acids: CASSHTPGQTFSYEQYF. The CDR3 DNA reads TGTGCCAGCAGCCACACTCCCGGACAGACTTTCTCCTACGAGCAGTACTTC.

This clone was recorded a few times. Within the sample, other DNA sequences also encode this same CDR3. This sequence joins TRBV5-6 and TRBJ2-7; D gene unclear. The length of the CDR3 is 12 residues. Germline lookup yields CDR1 SGHDT and CDR2 YYEEEE. V lost 0 bases and J 3 bases, leaving 4 bases between the germline ends. This CDR3 is CASSLASYEQYF. In DNA form, the CDR3 reads TGTGCCAGCAGCTTGGCCAGCTACGAGCAGTACTTC.

The J gene is TRBJ2-1, the V gene TRBV27; TRBD1 is a possible D gene (5 bases). Trimming removed 8 bases at V and 8 bases at J, with 22 bases between. The V gene's germline CDR1 is MNHEY and CDR2 SMNVEV (reference sequence). The CDR3 length is 15 residues. The CDR3 loop is CASLPGREGVHEQFF. CDR3 in DNA: TGTGCCAGCCTCCCGGGCAGGGAAGGAGTGCATGAGCAGTTCTTC.

The rearrangement joins TRBV4-1 to TRBJ1-2; 8 bases line up with TRBD1. V gave up 7 bases and J gave up 4 bases; unmatched junction bases: 11. Germline V gene data show CDR1 as MGHRA and CDR2 as YSYEKL. The CDR3 extends over 15 amino acids. The CDR3 region is CASTAEPTGGYGYTF. CDR3 in DNA: TGCGCCAGCACAGCCGAACCCACAGGGGGCTATGGCTACACCTTC.